Listed below are T cell receptor beta chains from one sample, sequenced in a study of cytomegalovirus exposure and HLA in healthy donors. Libraries were prepared by immunoSEQ multiplex PCR; TCRdb keeps only in-frame clonotypes and omits some of them. The sample includes about 190,000 clones, roughly 80% of them seen just once. Sequenced: PBMCs. These receptors all come from a woman between 18 and 29 years old in good health and CMV-seropositive. Each CDR3 is given with its conserved first and last residue. The order of the fields is J gene, CDR3 length, V gene, D gene, clone size, CDR3 DNA, CDR3 protein. D genes are given only for firm matches. Only part of the rows carry a size: once, few, many, or a class if the clone is expanded.

TRBJ2-1,12,TRBV9,-,-,TGTGCCAGCAGCGCGGGGTACAATGAGCAGTTCTTC,CASSAGYNEQFF
TRBJ2-7,11,TRBV10-1,TRBD2,few,TGCGCCAGCGGGGAGGGCTACGAGCAGTACTTC,CASGEGYEQYF
TRBJ1-5,13,TRBV28,TRBD1,-,TGTGCCAGCAGATGGACAGGGCCGGAACTACAGCATTTT,CASRWTGPELQHF
TRBJ1-2,15,TRBV2,-,-,TGTGCCAGCAGTGACCCAGGGGCCTCCAACTATGGCTACACCTTC,CASSDPGASNYGYTF
TRBJ2-1,11,TRBV20-1,-,-,TGCAGTGCTTCTCGACTTTCTGAGCAGTTCTTC,CSASRLSEQFF
TRBJ1-1,14,TRBV11-2,-,-,TGTGCCAGCAGCTTAGCCACAGCGAACACTGAAGCTTTCTTT,CASSLATANTEAFF
TRBJ1-5,16,TRBV6-1,TRBD1,-,TGTGCCAGCAGTGAAGCAGAACAGGGGGCAAATCAGCCCCAGCATTTT,CASSEAEQGANQPQHF
TRBJ1-1,13,TRBV7-2,-,few,TGTGCCAGCAGCTTCCAGGGTGGCACTGAAGCTTTCTTT,CASSFQGGTEAFF
TRBJ1-5,12,TRBV2,-,few,TGTGCCAGCACTAAGGCGGGCCAGCCCCAGCATTTT,CASTKAGQPQHF
TRBJ2-1,12,TRBV19,-,-,TGTGCCAGTAGACAAGGTCCGGGAGAGCAGTTCTTC,CASRQGPGEQFF
TRBJ2-7,10,TRBV2,-,few,TGTGCCAGCAGTCCGCGAGGATCGGACTTC,CASSPRGSDF
TRBJ1-4,17,TRBV10-1,TRBD1,-,TGCGCCAGCAACGCCCCCAAAACAGGGGCCGTCAATGAAAAACTGTTTTTT,CASNAPKTGAVNEKLFF
TRBJ1-1,15,TRBV4-1,TRBD1,once,TGCGCCAGCAGCCAAACCGGACAGGGCGACACTGAAGCTTTCTTT,CASSQTGQGDTEAFF
TRBJ2-2,15,TRBV7-7,TRBD2,-,TGTGCCAGCAGCCAGGGACTAGCGGGTACCGGGGAGCTGTTTTTT,CASSQGLAGTGELFF
TRBJ1-5,14,TRBV7-9,TRBD1,-,TGTGCCAGCAGCTTGGGACAGGGGAATCAGCCCCAGCATTTT,CASSLGQGNQPQHF
TRBJ2-2,15,TRBV28,TRBD1,-,TGTGCCAGCAGTGCCGGGACAGGGACCATTAGTGAGCTGTTTTTT,CASSAGTGTISELFF
TRBJ2-3,15,TRBV9,-,-,TGTGCCAGCAGTTTGGAAACGACTACCACAGATACGCAGTATTTT,CASSLETTTTDTQYF
TRBJ2-7,14,TRBV28,-,-,TGTGCCAGCAGTTTAATGGCCCTAGCCTACGAGCAGTACTTC,CASSLMALAYEQYF
TRBJ1-1,16,TRBV6-5,TRBD1,-,TGTGCCAGCAGTTCAACAGGGGGCGGTTTGGCCACTGAAGCTTTCTTT,CASSSTGGGLATEAFF
TRBJ1-1,14,TRBV5-1,-,once,TGCGCCAGCAGCTTGGAAGGACGGGGGACTGAAGCTTTCTTT,CASSLEGRGTEAFF
TRBJ2-7,14,TRBV5-1,TRBD2,-,TGCGCCCGCAAGATTTGGGGGGGACCCTACGAGCAGTACTTC,CARKIWGGPYEQYF
TRBJ2-7,14,TRBV5-6,-,-,TGTGCCAGCAGCTCGGCGACACTCTCCTACGAGCAGTACTTC,CASSSATLSYEQYF
TRBJ2-1,17,TRBV7-9,-,-,TGTGCCAGCAGCTTGGGGGGAGCCAAGAGCTCCTACAATGAGCAGTTCTTC,CASSLGGAKSSYNEQFF
TRBJ1-6,14,TRBV7-2,-,-,TGTGCCAGCAGCATCTCCAGGGGAAATTCACCCCTCCACTTT,CASSISRGNSPLHF
TRBJ1-1,16,TRBV19,TRBD1,-,TGTGCCAGTAGTGAATCCGGGACAGGGTCGGAGACTGAAGCTTTCTTT,CASSESGTGSETEAFF
TRBJ2-1,14,TRBV6-1,TRBD2,-,TGTGCCAGCTTATCGGGGGGGCCCTACAATGAGCAGTTCTTC,CASLSGGPYNEQFF
TRBJ2-3,12,TRBV5-1,-,-,TGCGCCAGCAGGCAGGGCACAGATACGCAGTATTTT,CASRQGTDTQYF
TRBJ2-7,15,TRBV2,TRBD1,-,TGTGCCAGCAGTCGAACAGGGGGAAGTGGATACGAGCAGTACTTC,CASSRTGGSGYEQYF
TRBJ2-1,15,TRBV5-5,TRBD1,-,TGTGCCAGCAGCTTTTCAGGGGGAAGGGACAATGAGCAGTTCTTC,CASSFSGGRDNEQFF
TRBJ2-1,13,TRBV9,TRBD2,-,TGTGCCAGCAACCCGGGGGGAGACAATGAGCAGTTCTTC,CASNPGGDNEQFF
TRBJ2-3,12,TRBV5-1,-,-,TGCGCCAGCAGCTCGGAGGGTGGTACGCAGTATTTT,CASSSEGGTQYF
TRBJ2-7,14,TRBV15,-,-,TGTGCCACCAGCAACAGGTTCGAAATCTACGAGCAGTACTTC,CATSNRFEIYEQYF
TRBJ1-2,12,TRBV7-2,-,-,TGTGCCAGCCCCACCAGGGTAGGTGGCTACACCTTC,CASPTRVGGYTF
TRBJ1-2,15,TRBV6-1,TRBD1,few,TGTGCCAGCAGTGAAGCGCAGAGGACAGGTTATGGCTACACCTTC,CASSEAQRTGYGYTF
TRBJ2-5,15,TRBV13,TRBD2,-,TGTGCCAGCAGCTTCACCGGGGGGTCCCAAGAGACCCAGTACTTC,CASSFTGGSQETQYF
TRBJ1-1,15,TRBV14,-,-,TGTGCCAGCAGCCAAGAGGGTCGGTGGAGGACTGAAGCTTTCTTT,CASSQEGRWRTEAFF
TRBJ1-1,17,TRBV27,-,-,TGTGCCAGCAGTTTCCTGGTCACTCCGGGGGGAGGCACTGAAGCTTTCTTT,CASSFLVTPGGGTEAFF
TRBJ2-5,16,TRBV18,TRBD2,-,TGTGCCAGCGAAGTCGGGACTAGCGGGGGTTTTAAGACCCAGTACTTC,CASEVGTSGGFKTQYF
TRBJ2-1,16,TRBV4-1,TRBD2,-,TGCGCCAGCAGCTCAGCGGGGGGGCGAGGAGGTAATGAGCAGTTCTTC,CASSSAGGRGGNEQFF
TRBJ2-4,14,TRBV4-3,-,-,TGCGCCAGCAGCCAAGGGACCGGGGAGCACATTCAGTACTTC,CASSQGTGEHIQYF
TRBJ2-7,14,TRBV10-3,-,-,TGTGCCATAGGTTCTAGCGTCGGCGCCTACGAGCAGTACTTC,CAIGSSVGAYEQYF
TRBJ2-7,15,TRBV7-2,-,-,TGTGCCAGCAGCTTTTCGGGCGGGTCTGGCTACGAGCAGTACTTC,CASSFSGGSGYEQYF
TRBJ1-2,13,TRBV5-6,TRBD1,few,TGTGCCAGCAGCTCCCGGGACAGTTATGGCTACACCTTC,CASSSRDSYGYTF
TRBJ2-1,16,TRBV18,TRBD1,-,TGTGCCAGCTCACCACCGGGACAGGGTATCTACAATGAGCAGTTCTTC,CASSPPGQGIYNEQFF
TRBJ2-2,14,TRBV9,-,-,TGTGCCAGCAGCGCCATTCTGGGCACCGGTGAGCTGTTTTTT,CASSAILGTGELFF
TRBJ2-1,16,TRBV27,-,-,TGTGCCAGCAGTCTCTTTTCGGACCCTAGGGGCAATGAGCAGTTCTTC,CASSLFSDPRGNEQFF
TRBJ2-5,14,TRBV9,-,-,TGTGCCAGCAGCGTGAGTGGGGAGGTAGAGACCCAGTACTTC,CASSVSGEVETQYF
TRBJ2-1,14,TRBV6-5,-,-,TGTGCCAGCAGTTACAGGACAAACGGCCTTTTGCAGTTCTTC,CASSYRTNGLLQFF
TRBJ1-2,15,TRBV14,TRBD1,once,TGTGCCAGCAGCCCTGGGACAGGGGCGGGCTATGGCTACACCTTC,CASSPGTGAGYGYTF
TRBJ2-1,16,TRBV10-3,TRBD2,-,TGTGCCATCAGTCCGGCTACTAGCGAGGCCTACAATGAGCAGTTCTTC,CAISPATSEAYNEQFF